One T cell receptor (beta chain) is described in this entry. Its antigen is unidentified. This entry comes from a study of cytomegalovirus exposure and HLA in healthy donors. Looking at the study overall: Early released data comprised some 85 million unique TCRs from HLA-typed donors.

PCR primers comprised 60 Vbeta and 13 Jbeta primers. TCRdb keeps only in-frame clones here, not all; method: immunoSEQ multiplex PCR. The repertoire holds about 140,000 clones, about three quarters seen once, with around 1.2% in the top ten. Study results and caveats: Associated with cytomegalovirus, according to the listing, were 150 to 200 TCR beta chains. Under in vitro conditions, a few CMV-associated chains were confirmed as specific for CMV antigens.

V shed 6 bases and J shed 0 bases, with 18 bases lying between them. Germline V gene lookup returns CDR1 SNHLY and CDR2 FYNNEI. The CDR3 totals 16 residues. The TCR was taken from a male donor in good health and CMV-seropositive. The sample consisted of PBMCs. The chain combines TRBV2 with TRBJ2-7; D is perhaps TRBD2 (7 bases). The CDR3 nucleotides read TGTGCCAGCAGGGATTTTGGCGGGGGCCGCTCCTACGAGCAGTACTTC. Residues: CASRDFGGGRSYEQYF.